The clone carrying this T cell receptor (beta chain) was seen a handful of times. What it binds is unknown. The CDR3 is 14 residues long. Germline V CDR1 and CDR2: MNHEY, SMNVEV (reference sequence). With V trimmed by 7 bases and J by 0 bases, 4 bases remained unmatched. The sample is drawn from a study of T cell repertoires in cytomegalovirus infection. Using its own MiXCR run on the reads, TCRdb lists one record per CDR3 protein. The table shows about 130,000 distinct CDR3 sequences, with roughly 25% occurring only once. The chain carries TRBV27 and TRBJ2-3; TRBD2 matches at 7 bases. This receptor was taken from a human donor in good health (CMV status not recorded). Some clones in this sample may be carry-over from other donors' samples. The sample consisted of PBMCs, sequenced either directly or after in vitro stimulation (not recorded which). The CDR3 region is CASTRRESTDTQYF. CDR3 DNA sequence: TGTGCCAGCACGCGGCGGGAGAGCACAGATACGCAGTATTTT.